This TCR beta chain is from a study of blood T cell repertoires in COVID-19. Profiling relied on immunoSEQ multiplex PCR, and the TCRdb table lists in-frame clones only, not all of them. The sample yields around 300,000 clones, 75% to 90% seen once. The CDR3 loop spans 13 amino acids. The V gene lost 7 bases and the J gene lost 3 bases, with 16 bases spanning the gap. Germline values: CDR1 SQVTM, CDR2 ANQGSEA. The chain employs TRBV29-1 and TRBJ2-7; D may be TRBD1 (6 bases). The sample consisted of peripheral blood. The source of this sequence is a man aged 18 to 29 with active or convalescent COVID-19. Written as DNA, the CDR3 is TGCAGCGGGAAAAACAGACAGGACTACGAGCAGTACTTC. Amino acid sequence: CSGKNRQDYEQYF.